The next 5 T cell receptor beta chains were all read from a single sample in a study of technical replicates of blood from several donors. Generated by immunoSEQ multiplex PCR, the TCRdb table keeps only in-frame clones and is missing some. The table records more than 65,000 clones, 91% of them present only once. Material: T cells isolated from PBMCs. Source of these receptors: a human donor in good health. Some clones in this sample may be carry-over from other donors' samples.

This rearrangement joins TRBV7-9 to TRBJ2-1, with D tentatively TRBD2 (6 bases). CDR1 SEHNR and CDR2 FQNEAQ come from the germline V gene (reference sequence). Trimming pared 7 bases from V and 8 bases from J, leaving 18 bases between. The CDR3 totals 14 residues. The CDR3 spells CASTGDRSVHEQFF. Written as DNA, the CDR3 is TGTGCCAGCACGGGGGACCGTAGTGTCCATGAGCAGTTCTTC.

This clone has just one count. The chain uses TRBV7-3 and TRBJ2-3, with 9 bases aligning to TRBD2. Losses at the gene ends were 5 bases for V and 4 bases for J; bases not matched to a gene: 10. The CDR3 contains 16 residues. Germline CDR1 SGHTA, CDR2 FQGTGA. The CDR3 sequence: CASSPHQREVADTQYF. The CDR3 DNA is TGTGCCAGCAGCCCCCATCAGCGGGAGGTCGCAGATACGCAGTATTTT. Using reference TRBV7-3 and TRBJ2-3 for the parts outside the CDR3, the full variable domain is GAGVSQTPSNKVTEKGKYVELRCDPISGHTALYWYRQSLGQGPEFLIYFQGTGAADDSGLPNDRFFAVRPEGSVSTLKIQRTERGDSAVYLCASSPHQREVADTQYFGPGTRLTVL.

The rearrangement joins TRBV29-1 to TRBJ2-3; 9 bases agree with TRBD2. The CDR3 sequence is 15 residues long. The germline V gene has CDR1 SQVTM and CDR2 ANQGSEA. After removal of 4 bases from V and 1 base from J, the junction contained 6 bases not matched to a gene. CDR3: CSVVSAGGGTDTQYF. CDR3 DNA sequence: TGCAGCGTTGTTTCGGCGGGGGGGGGCACAGATACGCAGTATTTT.

This chain uses TRBV21-1 with TRBJ1-2; the D call TRBD1 from the table was never checked on the DNA. TRBV21-1 represents a pseudogene. CDR3 length: 19 amino acids. The CDR3 is CASSKALTEILPWGYGYTF. CDR3 sequence (DNA): TGTGCCAGCAGCAAAGCCCTGACAGAGATACTCCCTTGGGGCTATGGCTACACCTTC.

The rearrangement links TRBV11-3 to TRBJ2-4; 7 bases fit TRBD1. Losses at the gene ends were 5 bases for V and 8 bases for J; bases not matched to a gene: 12. The CDR3 consists of 15 residues. Germline V lookup: CDR1 SGHNT, CDR2 YENEEA. DNA for the CDR3: TGTGCCAGCAGCCCTGGGACAGCTCATCGGGACATTCAGTACTTC. Protein sequence: CASSPGTAHRDIQYF.